This T cell receptor (beta chain) was identified in a study of blood T cell repertoires in COVID-19. Study overall: Italy, Spain and the United States were the sources of the convalescent and acute COVID-19 samples. PBMCs, B-cell-depleted T cells, or T cells were the source of the cDNA or gDNA that made up the material.

The CDR3 totals 15 residues. Germline V gene sequence: CDR1 LGHNA, CDR2 YSLEER. V was shortened by 0 bases and J by 5 bases, with 10 bases between the two germline ends. Original processing methods: The assay estimated nucleated cells by amplifying reference gene primers. The protocol was immunoSEQ multiplex PCR, while the TCRdb copy is restricted to in-frame clones and leaves out a portion. That table supplies the V and J calls and clone size; D and trimming were determined from the DNA. This table has about 300,000 clones, around nine tenths appearing once. The sequenced material came from peripheral blood. The TCR sequence derives from a man in his 70s with acute or convalescent COVID-19. J is TRBJ2-2 and V is TRBV4-3; the D gene is possibly TRBD2 (5 bases). The CDR3 reads CASSQDLGRTGELFF. CDR3 sequence (DNA): TGCGCCAGCAGCCAAGATTTGGGGAGAACCGGGGAGCTGTTTTTT.